This entry lists 32 T cell receptor beta chains sequenced from one sample in a study of T cell repertoires in cytomegalovirus infection. TCRdb reprocessed the reads via MiXCR and lists one record per CDR3 protein. This sample has about 400,000 distinct CDR3 sequences, with approximately 18% found just once. Sequencing used PBMCs. These receptors all stem from a human donor in good health (CMV status not recorded). Some clones in this sample may be carry-over from other donors' samples.

The V call is TRBV20-1, the J call TRBJ2-1; D is uncertain. V lost 6 bases and J 8 bases, leaving 5 bases between the germline ends. The CDR3 sequence is 9 residues long. Per germline, CDR1 DFQATT and CDR2 SNEGSKA (reference sequence). The CDR3 DNA sequence: TGCAGTGCAAGTCATGAGCAGTTCTTC. Amino acid sequence: CSASHEQFF.

This clonotype showed up many times. The rearrangement joins TRBV7-9 to TRBJ1-2; D not resolved. V dropped 7 bases and J dropped 4 bases, with 13 bases sitting between them. This CDR3 contains 13 residues. Germline CDR1 reads SEHNR; CDR2 reads FQNEAQ (reference sequence). The CDR3 is CASTLERVYGYTF. The CDR3 DNA follows: TGTGCCAGCACCCTAGAAAGAGTCTATGGCTACACCTTC.

This clonotype was observed a handful of times. V usage is TRBV7-8 and J usage is TRBJ1-3; 8 nucleotides line up with TRBD1. The CDR3 consists of 15 residues. Trimming cost V 1 base and J 4 bases; bases outside gene matches: 3. CDR1 SGHVS and CDR2 FQNEAQ come from the germline V gene. The CDR3 coding sequence is TGTGCCAGCAGCTTAGGGACAGGGAGGGGAAACACCATATATTTT. Translation gives CASSLGTGRGNTIYF.

This chain joins TRBV5-4 and TRBJ1-5; tentatively, D is TRBD1 (6 bases). V gave up 5 bases and J gave up 4 bases, with 16 bases separating them. In germline, CDR1 is SGHNT, CDR2 YYREEE (reference sequence). The CDR3 contains 15 residues. CDR3 sequence (DNA): TGTGCCAGCAGTCTGGGCGGGGGCCTTAATCAGCCCCAGCATTTT. Translation gives CASSLGGGLNQPQHF.

This clonotype was detected only a few times. The chain joins TRBV11-2 to TRBJ1-1; D uncertain. V lost 3 bases and J 6 bases, leaving 17 bases between the germline ends. Per the germline V gene, CDR1 is SGHAT and CDR2 is FQNNGV. The CDR3 length is 15 residues. The CDR3 here is CASSFIGGVNPEAFF. The CDR3 nucleotides are TGTGCCAGCAGCTTTATTGGCGGGGTAAATCCTGAAGCTTTCTTT.

V is TRBV10-3 and J is TRBJ1-1, with D hard to call. V was pared by 4 bases and J by 0 bases, with 12 bases between. The CDR3 extends over 15 amino acids. CDR1 and CDR2 from the germline V gene are ENHRY and SYGVKD. The CDR3 coding sequence is TGTGCCATCAGTGGAGGAGAGATGATGAACACTGAAGCTTTCTTT. Encoded protein: CAISGGEMMNTEAFF.

This clonotype was seen repeatedly, ten times or more. This rearrangement joins TRBV19 to TRBJ1-1, with D unresolved. Germline V gene data show CDR1 as LNHDA and CDR2 as SQIVND (reference sequence). The CDR3 has 13 amino acids. Trimming cost V 5 bases and J 0 bases, with 7 bases left between them. CDR3 in amino acids: CASSLTMNTEAFF. The CDR3 nucleotides read TGTGCCAGTAGTCTAACTATGAACACTGAAGCTTTCTTT.

V and J are TRBV7-2 and TRBJ1-6; D ambiguous. In germline, CDR1 is SGHTA, CDR2 FQGNSA. There are 14 residues in the CDR3. V lost 2 bases and J 10 bases, leaving 12 bases between the germline ends. The CDR3 region is CASSLKGVGSPLHF. In nucleotides, the CDR3 is TGTGCCAGCAGCTTAAAGGGTGTTGGATCACCCCTCCACTTT.

This clonotype was detected a few times. The rearrangement uses TRBV5-4 and TRBJ1-6, with D uncertain. There are 13 residues in the CDR3. Germline CDR1 reads SGHNT; CDR2 reads YYREEE (reference sequence). V was shortened by 0 bases and J by 7 bases, with 5 bases between the two germline ends. This chain's CDR3 is CASSLGTNSPLHF. Here the CDR3 DNA reads TGTGCCAGCAGCTTGGGGACGAATTCACCCCTCCACTTT.

As for this clonotype: This sequence may be a read error, since a much larger clone differs from it by one base. The chain is built from TRBV2 and TRBJ2-1; D ambiguous. Trimming pared 3 bases from V and 9 bases from J, leaving 3 bases between. The CDR3 covers 10 residues. The germline gives CDR1 SNHLY, CDR2 FYNNEI. The CDR3, as DNA: TGTGCCAGCAGTGACATTGAGCAGTTCTTC. It translates to CASSDIEQFF. Based on the CDR3 plus reference TRBV2 and TRBJ2-1, the full variable domain is EPEVTQTPSHQVTQMGQEVILRCVPISNHLYFYWYRQILGQKVEFLVSFYNNEISEKSEIFDDQFSVERPDGSNFTLKIRSTKLEDSAMYFCASSDIEQFFGPGTRLTVL.

This clonotype came up many times. The J gene is TRBJ2-5, the V gene TRBV7-2; 7 nucleotides align to TRBD1. From germline, CDR1 is SGHTA and CDR2 FQGNSA. The V and J ends lost 5 bases and 5 bases, in that order; junction bases with no gene match: 8. CDR3 size: 14 residues. The CDR3 DNA follows: TGTGCCAGCAGCCGTAAGGGGGCTAGCGAGACCCAGTACTTC. Residues: CASSRKGASETQYF.

This clonotype was counted between two and nine times. The CDR3 loop is CSARVGRPDTEAFF. The CDR3 DNA sequence: TGCAGTGCTAGAGTCGGACGGCCGGACACTGAAGCTTTCTTT. The chain uses TRBV20-1 and TRBJ1-1; the D is unclear. The CDR3 extends over 14 amino acids. Germline V gene sequence: CDR1 DFQATT, CDR2 SNEGSKA (reference sequence). Trimming removed 1 base from V and 3 bases from J, with 12 bases in between.

This clonotype has just a few counts. The V gene is TRBV7-6, the J gene TRBJ2-5, with D possibly TRBD2 on 6 matching bases. Germline V gene sequence: CDR1 SGHVS, CDR2 FNYEAQ. The CDR3 runs 18 residues. Trimming cost V 5 bases and J 1 base, with 23 bases left between them. The CDR3 loop reads CASSLYLGGVTAQETQYF. Written as DNA, the CDR3 is TGTGCCAGCAGCCTCTATTTGGGCGGGGTAACCGCCCAAGAGACCCAGTACTTC.

This clonotype was seen a few times. The chain links TRBV7-9 to TRBJ2-3, with D perhaps matching TRBD2 (6 bases). The germline V and J ends were trimmed by 4 bases and 11 bases, with 13 bases remaining between them. Germline CDR1 is SEHNR and CDR2 is FQNEAQ (reference sequence). The CDR3 consists of 12 residues. CDR3 amino acids: CASSWRDRKQYF. DNA of the CDR3: TGTGCCAGCAGCTGGCGGGACCGCAAGCAGTATTTT.

The J gene is TRBJ2-3, the V gene TRBV7-2; D is unclear. CDR1 SGHTA and CDR2 FQGNSA come from the germline V gene. Trimming removed 4 bases from V and 3 bases from J, with 11 bases in between. The CDR3 has 14 amino acids. The CDR3 sequence: CASSSNRRTDTQYF. CDR3 nucleotide sequence: TGTGCCAGCAGCTCCAACCGCCGAACAGATACGCAGTATTTT.

CDR3 nucleotide sequence: TGTGCCAGTACCTCGGGCGGGGGGCCCGCAGATACGCAGTATTTT. Translated: CASTSGGGPADTQYF. V is TRBV19 and J is TRBJ2-3, with 8 positions matching TRBD2. Trimming at V came to 7 bases and at J to 4 bases, leaving 10 bases not matched to a gene. Germline loops: CDR1 LNHDA, CDR2 SQIVND (reference sequence). The CDR3 loop spans 15 amino acids.

This clonotype has a handful of counts. CDR3 DNA sequence: TGTGCCAGCAAGCAGGACAACTACTACGAGCAGTACTTC. Translating it yields CASKQDNYYEQYF. V usage is TRBV11-2 and J usage is TRBJ2-7; perhaps TRBD1 as D (5 bases). CDR3 length: 13 amino acids. Trimming left V 7 bases short and J 3 bases short, with 13 bases between. CDR1 is SGHAT, CDR2 FQNNGV, per germline.

This clonotype has a count of ten or more. V gene TRBV7-2 combines with J gene TRBJ1-1; no clear D gene. The CDR3 consists of 14 residues. The germline V gene encodes CDR1 SGHTA and CDR2 FQGNSA. V lost 5 bases and J 3 bases, leaving 13 bases between the germline ends. DNA of the CDR3: TGTGCCAGCAGCCCGGGCTCACGGGACACTGAAGCTTTCTTT. Translation gives CASSPGSRDTEAFF.

V gene TRBV28 combines with J gene TRBJ1-2, with 7 bases that match TRBD1. Germline assignment: CDR1 MDHEN and CDR2 SYDVKM. V shed 7 bases and J 6 bases; nucleotides not matched to a gene: 8. This CDR3 contains 13 residues. The CDR3: CASTESGTDGYTF. The CDR3 nucleotides are TGTGCCAGCACCGAATCCGGGACAGATGGCTACACCTTC.

This clonotype came up many times. This rearrangement joins TRBV4-3 to TRBJ1-1; a possible D gene is TRBD1 (5 bases). The CDR3 length is 14 residues. Trimming shortened V by 3 bases and J by 1 base, and 9 bases separated the two germline ends. CDR1 and CDR2 from the germline V gene are LGHNA and YSLEER. The CDR3, as DNA: TGCGCCAGCAGCCATTCCGACAGGAACACTGAAGCTTTCTTT. Translated: CASSHSDRNTEAFF.

This clonotype was detected many times. The chain couples TRBV28 to TRBJ2-2; D possibly corresponds to TRBD2 (5 bases). Germline V lookup: CDR1 MDHEN, CDR2 SYDVKM. CDR3 size: 14 residues. Trimming removed 2 bases at V and 4 bases at J, with 8 bases between. CDR3 loop: CASSLLTSTGELFF. The CDR3 DNA reads as TGTGCCAGCAGTTTACTTACTAGCACCGGGGAGCTGTTTTTT.

This clonotype was recorded a few times. The J gene is TRBJ2-7, the V gene TRBV27; TRBD2 aligns across 7 bases. Germline V gene sequence: CDR1 MNHEY, CDR2 SMNVEV (reference sequence). Trimming removed 6 bases from V and 1 base from J; junction bases left unmatched: 9. The CDR3 sequence is 15 residues long. CDR3 sequence (DNA): TGTGCCAGCAGCCCTAAGAGCGGGGCATCCTACGAGCAGTACTTC. Protein: CASSPKSGASYEQYF.

The rearrangement uses TRBV28 and TRBJ1-5; a possible D gene is TRBD1 (5 bases). Trimming took 4 bases from V and 3 from J, leaving 16 bases between them. Germline-derived CDR1 and CDR2 are MDHEN and SYDVKM. The CDR3 runs 16 residues. CDR3 region: CASSSLRQGINQPQHF. CDR3 DNA: TGTGCCAGCAGTTCCCTGCGGCAGGGTATCAATCAGCCCCAGCATTTT.

The table lists this clonotype with many counts. The chain employs TRBV6-2 or TRBV6-3 and TRBJ2-1; D ambiguous. Germline lookup yields CDR1 MNHEY and CDR2 SVGEGT. The CDR3 has 12 residues. V lost 8 bases to trimming and J lost 6 bases, with 11 bases between them. CDR3 bases: TGTGCCAGCCGACGGACCGGCAATGAGCAGTTCTTC. Residues: CASRRTGNEQFF.

This clonotype was observed once. The chain uses TRBV7-9 and TRBJ1-1; 9 positions agree with TRBD1. The CDR3 has 18 residues. The trim removed 4 bases at V and 1 base at J, leaving 13 bases unmatched. CDR1 and CDR2 from the germline V gene are SEHNR and FQNEAQ (reference sequence). CDR3 amino acids: CASSSGQGIIYGNTEAFF. CDR3 DNA sequence: TGTGCCAGCAGCTCGGGACAGGGTATTATCTACGGGAACACTGAAGCTTTCTTT.

This clonotype was counted many times. The chain carries TRBV28 and TRBJ2-7, with unresolved D. Trimming left V 3 bases short and J 7 bases short, with 13 bases between. The germline CDR1 and CDR2 sequences are MDHEN and SYDVKM. The CDR3 loop spans 13 amino acids. CDR3 bases: TGTGCCAGCAGTTTGAACAGCCACGTTGAGCAGTACTTC. This translates into CASSLNSHVEQYF. The complete variable domain, with remaining parts taken from reference TRBV28 and TRBJ2-7, reads DVKVTQSSRYLVKRTGEKVFLECVQDMDHENMFWYRQDPGLGLRLIYFSYDVKMKEKGDIPEGYSVSREKKERFSLILESASTNQTSMYLCASSLNSHVEQYFGPGTRLTVT.

This clonotype was seen a handful of times. This chain uses TRBV5-4 with TRBJ2-3, with TRBD1 matching 7 bases. Germline V lookup: CDR1 SGHNT, CDR2 YYREEE (reference sequence). The CDR3 contains 15 residues. J lost 1 base, V lost 0 bases, and 2 bases had no gene match. The CDR3: CASSLEGARTDTQYF. CDR3 bases: TGTGCCAGCAGCTTGGAGGGGGCCCGCACAGATACGCAGTATTTT.

This clonotype came up many times. The chain joins TRBV6-1 to TRBJ2-3; D gene ambiguous. Germline CDR1 MNHNS, CDR2 SASEGT. The length of the CDR3 is 13 residues. Trimming cost V 4 bases and J 5 bases, with 10 bases left between them. The CDR3 is CASSGAARDTQYF. The CDR3 DNA reads TGTGCCAGCAGTGGAGCCGCTAGAGATACGCAGTATTTT.

The chain links TRBV6-5 to TRBJ2-3, with D uncertain. The germline V gene encodes CDR1 MNHEY and CDR2 SVGAGI. The CDR3 runs to 13 residues. The V end was cut by 8 bases, the J end by 3 bases, with 12 bases between. The CDR3 sequence: CASGLFGTDTQYF. The DNA of the CDR3 is TGTGCCAGCGGCTTATTTGGGACAGATACGCAGTATTTT.

The CDR3 loop is CASSLSGSGPTSTLHF. CDR3 in DNA: TGTGCCAGCAGCTTGAGCGGTTCGGGACCGACAAGCACCCTCCACTTT. V gene TRBV5-4 combines with J gene TRBJ1-6; D perhaps matches TRBD1 (5 bases). Trimming cost V 1 base and J 14 bases, with 22 bases left between them. Germline loops: CDR1 SGHNT, CDR2 YYREEE (reference sequence). The CDR3 is 16 amino acids.

This clonotype appeared many times. The V call is TRBV12-3 or TRBV12-4, the J call TRBJ2-3; a weak D match, TRBD2 (5 bases). V was trimmed by 9 bases and J by 7 bases, leaving 17 bases between them. The CDR3 is made up of 13 amino acids. The DNA of the CDR3 is TGTGCCAGTACCCGAGAGAGGGCGTATACGCAGTATTTT. It specifies CASTRERAYTQYF.

There are a few counts of this clonotype. The chain recombines TRBV5-6 with TRBJ2-1; D is possibly TRBD1 (5 bases). Germline V gene lookup returns CDR1 SGHDT and CDR2 YYEEEE. The CDR3 has 15 amino acids. The V and J ends lost 0 bases and 12 bases respectively, with 19 bases between them. CDR3 sequence (DNA): TGTGCCAGCAGCTTGGTCGGAAAAAAGGGGCTTTCGCAGTTCTTC. It translates to CASSLVGKKGLSQFF.